The 16 T cell receptor beta chains reported below all come from one sample, sequenced in a study of PD-L1 blockade in urothelial cancer. The sample's time point: pretreatment peripheral blood. Assay: immunoSEQ multiplex PCR; the TCRdb copy retains only in-frame clones and omits some. The sample yields about 81,000 clones, 80% to 90% seen once. The source material was PBMCs, sampled around atezolizumab (anti-PD-L1) treatment. These TCRs come from a woman aged 80 or over with urothelial cancer.

The chain couples TRBV11-3 to TRBJ2-1, with a tentative D call TRBD1 (6 bases). The V end was cut by 5 bases, the J end by 7 bases, with 9 bases between. Germline CDR1 reads SGHNT; CDR2 reads YENEEA. The CDR3 totals 12 residues. The CDR3 region has the DNA TGTGCCAGCAGCCGCGACAGGAATGAGCAGTTCTTC. Its protein is CASSRDRNEQFF.

This clone was counted between two and nine times. The chain couples TRBV11-3 to TRBJ1-1, with D perhaps matching TRBD1 (6 bases). Germline CDR1 reads SGHNT; CDR2 reads YENEEA. The CDR3 spans 14 residues. V was clipped by 6 bases and J by 3 bases, with 14 bases between them. The CDR3 DNA follows: TGTGCCAGCAGTCCGTCGGGGGGGCACACTGAAGCTTTCTTT. The encoded protein is CASSPSGGHTEAFF.

V usage is TRBV2 and J usage is TRBJ1-3, with D possibly being TRBD1 (6 bases). The CDR3 covers 15 residues. Germline CDR1 reads SNHLY; CDR2 reads FYNNEI. V was clipped by 1 base and J by 4 bases, with 11 bases between them. DNA for the CDR3: TGTGCCAGCAGTGAAGTTAGGGACAACGGAAACACCATATATTTT. Translating it yields CASSEVRDNGNTIYF. Full variable domain (remainder filled in from reference TRBV2 and TRBJ1-3): EPEVTQTPSHQVTQMGQEVILRCVPISNHLYFYWYRQILGQKVEFLVSFYNNEISEKSEIFDDQFSVERPDGSNFTLKIRSTKLEDSAMYFCASSEVRDNGNTIYFGEGSWLTVV.

This clone was seen more than once but under ten times. The J gene is TRBJ1-1, the V gene TRBV7-9, with 9 bases fitting TRBD1. CDR1 and CDR2 from the germline V gene are SEHNR and FQNEAQ (reference sequence). There are 15 residues in the CDR3. Trimming took 5 bases from V and 5 from J; bases not matched to a gene: 9. CDR3 protein: CASSDGQGIHTEAFF. For the CDR3, the DNA is TGTGCCAGCAGCGACGGACAGGGGATACATACTGAAGCTTTCTTT. Full variable domain (outside the CDR3, taken from reference TRBV7-9 and TRBJ1-1): DTGVSQNPRHKITKRGQNVTFRCDPISEHNRLYWYRQTLGQGPEFLTYFQNEAQLEKSRLLSDRFSAERPKGSFSTLEIQRTEQGDSAMYLCASSDGQGIHTEAFFGQGTRLTVV.

V is TRBV28 and J is TRBJ2-3, with 7 nucleotides matching TRBD2. Unmatched junction bases numbered 12, after V lost 4 bases and J lost 5 bases. The germline gives CDR1 MDHEN, CDR2 SYDVKM. The CDR3 spans 16 residues. CDR3 loop: CASSSSTGRLGDTQYF. DNA of the CDR3: TGTGCCAGCAGTTCATCCACCGGGAGGTTGGGAGATACGCAGTATTTT. Full variable domain (remainder filled in from reference TRBV28 and TRBJ2-3): DVKVTQSSRYLVKRTGEKVFLECVQDMDHENMFWYRQDPGLGLRLIYFSYDVKMKEKGDIPEGYSVSREKKERFSLILESASTNQTSMYLCASSSSTGRLGDTQYFGPGTRLTVL.

V and J are TRBV19 and TRBJ1-4; TRBD1 is a possible D gene (5 bases). The CDR3 runs 15 residues. Germline V lookup: CDR1 LNHDA, CDR2 SQIVND (reference sequence). Trimming took 2 bases from V and 3 from J, leaving 10 bases between them. The CDR3 sequence: CASSIFGQANEKLFF. The CDR3 nucleotides are TGTGCCAGTAGTATATTTGGACAAGCTAATGAAAAACTGTTTTTT.

The rearrangement joins TRBV5-1 to TRBJ1-2; no firm D call. This CDR3 region has 14 residues. Germline CDR1 and CDR2: SGHRS and YFSETQ. V dropped 0 bases and J dropped 8 bases, with 14 bases sitting between them. In nucleotides, the CDR3 is TGCGCCAGCAGCTTGGGCGGGGAATTTGAGGGCTACACCTTC. Protein sequence: CASSLGGEFEGYTF.

This rearrangement joins TRBV2 to TRBJ1-2; D perhaps matches TRBD1 (6 bases). CDR1 is SNHLY and CDR2 is FYNNEI in the germline V gene. This CDR3 is built from 12 residues. V gave up 7 bases and J gave up 4 bases, with 10 bases separating them. For the CDR3, the DNA is TGTGCCAGCACCGACAGGCCCTATGGCTACACCTTC. Its translation: CASTDRPYGYTF.

This clone was observed a single time. CDR3 in amino acids: CASSHGLAGTDTQYF. CDR3 sequence (DNA): TGCGCCAGCAGCCATGGACTAGCGGGCACAGATACGCAGTATTTT. This chain uses TRBV5-1 with TRBJ2-3; TRBD2 matches at 10 bases. The trim removed 4 bases at V and 1 base at J, leaving 3 bases unmatched. The CDR3 spans 15 residues. CDR1 and CDR2 from the germline V gene are SGHRS and YFSETQ.

This sequence joins TRBV5-4 and TRBJ2-2; 9 bases agree with TRBD2. Germline V CDR1 and CDR2: SGHNT, YYREEE (reference sequence). With 4 bases clipped from V and 6 bases from J, the junction kept 4 bases outside the gene matches. This CDR3 comprises 14 residues. This CDR3 is CASSPSGKAGELFF. CDR3 nucleotides: TGTGCCAGCAGCCCTAGCGGGAAGGCCGGGGAGCTGTTTTTT.

Of note for this clone: In the same sample, other DNA sequences code for this CDR3. The CDR3 reads CASSFSGSSYNEQFF. DNA for the CDR3: TGTGCCAGCAGTTTTAGCGGGAGCTCCTACAATGAGCAGTTCTTC. V is TRBV27 and J is TRBJ2-1, with 9 bases aligning to TRBD2. This CDR3 is built from 15 residues. Germline CDR1 and CDR2: MNHEY and SMNVEV (reference sequence). J lost 0 bases, V lost 3 bases, and 0 bases had no gene match.

This clone was detected only a few times. V gene TRBV7-9 combines with J gene TRBJ2-7, with 15 bases identical to TRBD2. In germline, CDR1 is SEHNR, CDR2 FQNEAQ (reference sequence). This CDR3 contains 14 residues. Losses at the gene ends were 5 bases for V and 6 bases for J; bases not matched to a gene: 2. In DNA form, the CDR3 reads TGTGCCAGCAGCATGGGACTAGCGGGAGGCGAGCAGTACTTC. Translating it yields CASSMGLAGGEQYF.

The chain is built from TRBV5-6 and TRBJ1-1; a possible D gene is TRBD1 (6 bases). Germline assignment: CDR1 SGHDT and CDR2 YYEEEE. Deletions cut 2 bases from V and 4 bases from J, with 9 bases between. This CDR3 region has 13 residues. The CDR3 DNA reads as TGTGCCAGCAGCTTTGACAGGAGCACTGAAGCTTTCTTT. This translates into CASSFDRSTEAFF.

The J gene is TRBJ1-5, the V gene TRBV7-8; D call uncertain. The V gene lost 5 bases and the J gene lost 6 bases, with 11 bases spanning the gap. CDR3 length: 13 amino acids. Germline CDR1 is SGHVS and CDR2 is FQNEAQ. The CDR3 nucleotides read TGTGCCAGCAGCGACGACAATATTCAGCCCCAGCATTTT. This gives the protein CASSDDNIQPQHF.

This chain joins TRBV6-1 and TRBJ1-1; maybe TRBD1 (5 bases). Germline lookup yields CDR1 MNHNS and CDR2 SASEGT. The CDR3 runs to 13 residues. The ends were cut back, 4 bases at V and 4 bases at J, with 10 bases in the middle. The CDR3 reads CASSAHTGTEAFF. CDR3 DNA: TGTGCCAGCAGTGCACATACAGGCACTGAAGCTTTCTTT.

The chain joins TRBV28 to TRBJ2-7; no reliable D call. The CDR3 consists of 11 residues. CDR1 MDHEN and CDR2 SYDVKM come from the germline V gene. V lost 8 bases and J lost 0, with 5 bases in between. The CDR3 reads CASVFSYEQYF. The CDR3 DNA is TGTGCCAGCGTATTCTCCTACGAGCAGTACTTC.